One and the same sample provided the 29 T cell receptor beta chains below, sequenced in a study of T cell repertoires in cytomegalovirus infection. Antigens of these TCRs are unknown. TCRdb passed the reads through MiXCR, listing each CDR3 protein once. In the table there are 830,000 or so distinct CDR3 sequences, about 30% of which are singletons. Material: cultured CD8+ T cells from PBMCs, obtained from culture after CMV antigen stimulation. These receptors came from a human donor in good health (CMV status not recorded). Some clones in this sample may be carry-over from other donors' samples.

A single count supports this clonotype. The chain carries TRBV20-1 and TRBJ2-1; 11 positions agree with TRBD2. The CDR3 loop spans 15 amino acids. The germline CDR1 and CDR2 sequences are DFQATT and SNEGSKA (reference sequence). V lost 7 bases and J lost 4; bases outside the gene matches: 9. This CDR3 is CSVPLAGVFYNEQFF. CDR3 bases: TGCAGTGTGCCACTAGCGGGGGTATTTTACAATGAGCAGTTCTTC.

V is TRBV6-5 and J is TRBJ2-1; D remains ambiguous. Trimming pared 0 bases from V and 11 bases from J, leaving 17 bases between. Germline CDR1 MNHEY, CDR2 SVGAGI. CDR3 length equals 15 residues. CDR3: CASSYSNSLRNKQFF. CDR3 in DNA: TGTGCCAGCAGTTACTCGAACTCCCTCCGGAATAAGCAGTTCTTC.

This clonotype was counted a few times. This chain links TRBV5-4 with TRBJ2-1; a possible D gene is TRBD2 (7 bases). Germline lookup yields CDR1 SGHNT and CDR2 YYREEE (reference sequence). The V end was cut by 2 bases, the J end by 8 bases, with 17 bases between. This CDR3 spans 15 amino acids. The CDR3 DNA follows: TGTGCCAGCAGCTTAACGGGGGCGGGGGTCGATGAGCAGTTCTTC. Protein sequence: CASSLTGAGVDEQFF.

The CDR3 loop reads CASSYLTSTEAFF. The CDR3 nucleotides read TGTGCCAGCAGTTACTTAACAAGCACTGAAGCTTTCTTT. The chain uses TRBV6-5 and TRBJ1-1; no clear D gene. The CDR3 runs 13 residues. Germline V gives CDR1 MNHEY, CDR2 SVGAGI. The V end lost 1 base, the J end lost 4 bases, and 7 bases lay between the germline ends.

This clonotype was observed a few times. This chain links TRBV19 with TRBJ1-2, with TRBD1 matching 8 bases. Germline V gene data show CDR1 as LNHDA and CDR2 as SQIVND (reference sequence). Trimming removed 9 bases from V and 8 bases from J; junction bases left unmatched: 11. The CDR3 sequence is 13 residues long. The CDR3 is CASSGQGALGYTF. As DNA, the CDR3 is TGTGCCAGCTCGGGGCAGGGGGCGCTCGGCTACACCTTC.

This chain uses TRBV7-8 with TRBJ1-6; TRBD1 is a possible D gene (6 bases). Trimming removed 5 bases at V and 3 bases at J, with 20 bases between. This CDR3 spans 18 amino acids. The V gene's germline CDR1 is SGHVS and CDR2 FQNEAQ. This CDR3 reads CASSPRETGPNYNSPLHF. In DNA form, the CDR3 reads TGTGCCAGCAGCCCTCGCGAAACAGGGCCTAACTATAATTCACCCCTCCACTTT.

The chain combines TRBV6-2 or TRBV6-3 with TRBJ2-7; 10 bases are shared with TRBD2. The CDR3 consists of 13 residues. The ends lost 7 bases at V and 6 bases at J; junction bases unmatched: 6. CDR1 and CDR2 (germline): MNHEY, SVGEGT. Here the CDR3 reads CASKQRGGSEQYF. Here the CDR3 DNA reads TGTGCCAGCAAACAGCGGGGGGGCTCCGAGCAGTACTTC.

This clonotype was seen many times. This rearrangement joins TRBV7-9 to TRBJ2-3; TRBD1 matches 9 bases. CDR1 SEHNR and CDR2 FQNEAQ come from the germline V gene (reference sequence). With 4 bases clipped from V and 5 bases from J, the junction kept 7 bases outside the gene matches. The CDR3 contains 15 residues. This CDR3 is CASSSRDRDIDTQYF. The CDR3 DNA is TGTGCCAGCAGCTCCCGGGACAGGGATATAGATACGCAGTATTTT.

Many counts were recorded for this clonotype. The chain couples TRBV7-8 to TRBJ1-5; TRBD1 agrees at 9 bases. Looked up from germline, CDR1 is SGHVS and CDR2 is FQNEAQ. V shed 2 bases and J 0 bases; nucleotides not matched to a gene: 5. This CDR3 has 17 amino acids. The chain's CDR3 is CASSLWDRVYSNQPQHF. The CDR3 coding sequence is TGTGCCAGCAGCTTATGGGACAGGGTCTATAGCAATCAGCCCCAGCATTTT.

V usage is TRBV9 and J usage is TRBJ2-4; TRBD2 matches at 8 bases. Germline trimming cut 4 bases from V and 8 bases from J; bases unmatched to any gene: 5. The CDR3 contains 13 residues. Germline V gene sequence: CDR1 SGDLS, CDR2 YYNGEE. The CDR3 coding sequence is TGTGCCAGCAGCCCGCGGGGGGCAGACATTCAGTACTTC. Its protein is CASSPRGADIQYF.

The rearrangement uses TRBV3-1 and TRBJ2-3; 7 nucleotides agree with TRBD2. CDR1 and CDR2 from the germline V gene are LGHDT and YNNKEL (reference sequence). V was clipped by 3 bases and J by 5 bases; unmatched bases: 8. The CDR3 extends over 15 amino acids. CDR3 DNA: TGTGCCAGCAGCCAGGGGGGGACTAATCAAGATACGCAGTATTTT. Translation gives CASSQGGTNQDTQYF.

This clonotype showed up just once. CDR3 in amino acids: CASTSGEYQETQYF. The CDR3 DNA sequence: TGCGCCAGCACCAGCGGAGAGTACCAAGAGACCCAGTACTTC. The V call is TRBV10-2, the J call TRBJ2-5, with D tentatively TRBD2 (5 bases). CDR3 size: 14 residues. V was pared by 7 bases and J by 0 bases, with 12 bases between. Germline lookup yields CDR1 WSHSY and CDR2 SAAADI.

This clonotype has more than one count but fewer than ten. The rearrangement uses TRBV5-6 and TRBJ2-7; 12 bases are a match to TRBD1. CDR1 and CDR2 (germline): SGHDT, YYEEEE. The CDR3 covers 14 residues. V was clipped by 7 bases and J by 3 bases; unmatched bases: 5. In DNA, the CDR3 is TGTGCCAGCGCTGGGGACAGGGGGCTCTACGAGCAGTACTTC. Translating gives CASAGDRGLYEQYF.

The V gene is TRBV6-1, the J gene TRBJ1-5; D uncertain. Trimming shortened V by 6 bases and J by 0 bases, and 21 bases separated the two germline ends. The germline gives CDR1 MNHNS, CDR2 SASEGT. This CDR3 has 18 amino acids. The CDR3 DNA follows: TGTGCCAGCAGCTTCCCGGGCAGCATCGGCAATAGCAATCAGCCCCAGCATTTT. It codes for CASSFPGSIGNSNQPQHF.

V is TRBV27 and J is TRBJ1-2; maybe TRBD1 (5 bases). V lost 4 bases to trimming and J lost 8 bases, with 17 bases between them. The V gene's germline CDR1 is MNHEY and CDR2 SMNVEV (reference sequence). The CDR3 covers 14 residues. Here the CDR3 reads CASSSGTGAGGYTF. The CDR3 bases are TGTGCCAGCAGTTCCGGTACAGGAGCAGGGGGCTACACCTTC.

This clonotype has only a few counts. The DNA of the CDR3 is TGTGCCAGCAGTTACGAAATTCGGACGGTGCCCACTAACTATGGCTACACCTTC. Residues: CASSYEIRTVPTNYGYTF. The chain is built from TRBV6-2 or TRBV6-3 and TRBJ1-2; D call uncertain. The germline V gene has CDR1 MNHEY and CDR2 SVGEGT. The V end lost 2 bases, the J end lost 0 bases, and 19 bases lay between the germline ends. This CDR3 contains 18 residues.

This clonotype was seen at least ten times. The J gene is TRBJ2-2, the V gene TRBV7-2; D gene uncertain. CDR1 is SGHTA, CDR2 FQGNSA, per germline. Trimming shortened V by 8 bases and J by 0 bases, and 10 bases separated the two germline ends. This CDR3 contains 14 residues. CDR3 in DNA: TGTGCCAGCTCGTATACCACGAACACCGGGGAGCTGTTTTTT. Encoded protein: CASSYTTNTGELFF.

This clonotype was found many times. The CDR3, as DNA: TGCAGTCCTAACCGACAGGGGATTAATGAAAAACTGTTTTTT. Amino acids: CSPNRQGINEKLFF. V is TRBV20-1 and J is TRBJ1-4; TRBD1 matches at 8 bases. The CDR3 is 14 residues long. Germline trimming cut 8 bases from V and 4 bases from J; bases unmatched to any gene: 9. Germline-derived CDR1 and CDR2 are DFQATT and SNEGSKA (reference sequence).

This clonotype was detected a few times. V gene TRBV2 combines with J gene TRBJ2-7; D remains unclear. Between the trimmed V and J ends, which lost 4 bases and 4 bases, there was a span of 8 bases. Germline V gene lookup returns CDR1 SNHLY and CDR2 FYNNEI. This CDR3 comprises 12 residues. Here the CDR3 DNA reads TGTGCCAGCAGTGGCCCGATTTACGAGCAGTACTTC. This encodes CASSGPIYEQYF. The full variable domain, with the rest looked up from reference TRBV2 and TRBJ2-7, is EPEVTQTPSHQVTQMGQEVILRCVPISNHLYFYWYRQILGQKVEFLVSFYNNEISEKSEIFDDQFSVERPDGSNFTLKIRSTKLEDSAMYFCASSGPIYEQYFGPGTRLTVT.

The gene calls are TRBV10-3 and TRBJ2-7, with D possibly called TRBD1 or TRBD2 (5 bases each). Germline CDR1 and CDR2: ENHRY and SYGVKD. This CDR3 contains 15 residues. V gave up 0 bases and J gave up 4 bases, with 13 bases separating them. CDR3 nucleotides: TGTGCCATCAGTGAGTCGAGGGACCGAGGATACGAGCAGTACGTC. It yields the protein CAISESRDRGYEQYV.

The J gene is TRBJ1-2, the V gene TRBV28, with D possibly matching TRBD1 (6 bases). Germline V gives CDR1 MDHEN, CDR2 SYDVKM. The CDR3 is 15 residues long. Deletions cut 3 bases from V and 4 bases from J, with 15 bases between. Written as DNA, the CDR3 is TGTGCCAGCAGTTTTCCCCAGGGGTCCACCTATGGCTACACCTTC. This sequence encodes CASSFPQGSTYGYTF.

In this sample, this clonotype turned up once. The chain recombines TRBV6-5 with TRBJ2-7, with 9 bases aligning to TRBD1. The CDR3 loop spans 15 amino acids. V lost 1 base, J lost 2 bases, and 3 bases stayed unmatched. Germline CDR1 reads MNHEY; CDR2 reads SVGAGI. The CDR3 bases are TGTGCCAGCAGTTACTTCGGGACAGGGCCCTACGAGCAGTACTTC. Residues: CASSYFGTGPYEQYF.

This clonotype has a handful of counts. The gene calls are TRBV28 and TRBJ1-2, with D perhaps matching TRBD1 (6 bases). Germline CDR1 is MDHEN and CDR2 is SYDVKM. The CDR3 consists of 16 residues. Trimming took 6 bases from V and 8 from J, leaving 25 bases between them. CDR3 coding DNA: TGTGCCAGCAGACCAGACAGACAGGCTCTCCCCTCCGGCTACACCTTC. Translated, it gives CASRPDRQALPSGYTF.

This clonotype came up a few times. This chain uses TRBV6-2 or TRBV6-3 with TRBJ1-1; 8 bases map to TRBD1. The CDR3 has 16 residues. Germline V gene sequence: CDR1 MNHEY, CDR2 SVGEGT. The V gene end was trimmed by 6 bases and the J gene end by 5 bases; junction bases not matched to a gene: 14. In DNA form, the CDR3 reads TGTGCCAGCAGCTACCCCTTAGACAGGGGCTGGACTGAAGCTTTCTTT. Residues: CASSYPLDRGWTEAFF.

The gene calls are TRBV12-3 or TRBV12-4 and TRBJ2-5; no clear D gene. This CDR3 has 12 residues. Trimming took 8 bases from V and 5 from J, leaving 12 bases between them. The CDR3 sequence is CASSLDNETQYF. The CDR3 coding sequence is TGTGCCAGCTCCTTAGACAATGAGACCCAGTACTTC.

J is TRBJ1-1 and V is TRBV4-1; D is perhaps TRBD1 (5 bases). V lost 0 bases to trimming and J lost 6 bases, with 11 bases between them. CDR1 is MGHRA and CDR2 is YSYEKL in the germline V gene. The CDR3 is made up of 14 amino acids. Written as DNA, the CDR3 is TGCGCCAGCAGCCAAGAGAAAGGGGCGGCTGAAGCTTTCTTT. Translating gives CASSQEKGAAEAFF.

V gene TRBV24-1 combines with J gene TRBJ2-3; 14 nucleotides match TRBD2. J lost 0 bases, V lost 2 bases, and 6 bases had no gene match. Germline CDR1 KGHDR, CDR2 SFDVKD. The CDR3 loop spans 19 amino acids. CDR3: CATSDSTGTSGGSTDTQYF. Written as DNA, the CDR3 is TGTGCCACCAGTGATTCCACCGGGACTAGCGGGGGAAGCACAGATACGCAGTATTTT.

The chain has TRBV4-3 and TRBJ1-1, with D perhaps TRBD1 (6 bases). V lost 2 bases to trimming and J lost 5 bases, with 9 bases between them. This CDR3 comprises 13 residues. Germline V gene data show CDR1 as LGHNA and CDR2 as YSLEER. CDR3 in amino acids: CASSQQGRTEAFF. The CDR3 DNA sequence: TGCGCCAGCAGCCAACAGGGGAGGACTGAAGCTTTCTTT.

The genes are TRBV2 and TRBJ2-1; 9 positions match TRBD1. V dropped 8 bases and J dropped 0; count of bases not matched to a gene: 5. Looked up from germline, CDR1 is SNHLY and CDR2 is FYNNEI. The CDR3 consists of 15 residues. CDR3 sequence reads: CASGPQGASYNEQFF. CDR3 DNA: TGTGCCAGCGGACCACAGGGGGCCTCCTACAATGAGCAGTTCTTC.